This T cell receptor beta chain originates from a study of spatial heterogeneity in lung cancer (dated by TCRdb to the late 2010s). Regarding the study in general: Beta-chain transcripts were consistently detected in greater numbers than alpha-chain transcripts, which likely reflects a higher abundance of beta-chain transcripts. In the raw uncorrected reads, each unique combination of TCR and UMI appeared more than ten times on average. The study quantitatively compared TCR alpha and beta repertoires across multiple tumor regions, matched nontumor lung and blood in non-small cell lung cancer. Nonsynonymous mutation counts, determined by whole-exome sequencing of tumor tissue, were related to features of the TCR repertoire. At surgery, 220 tumor regions, 61 to 75 matched nontumor lung samples and 56 PBMC samples were TCR-sequenced for both alpha and beta chains.

Results the study describes overall, beyond this receptor: Additional single-cell paired TCR alpha and beta sequencing was considered necessary to confirm, at a functional level, the hypothesis that regional TCRs recognize regional mutations. Ubiquitous expanded tumor TCRs were found in blood more often at tumor resection than at routine follow-up.

Worth noting for this clonotype: Its antigen is currently not known. Base quality data are lacking; no much larger clone is found one base away.

The time point tag for this specimen amounts to: sample taken at primary tumor resection. Whole RNA extracted from tumor and nontumor lung tissue, or from cryopreserved PBMC samples, was used for TCR sequencing without cell sorting. Samples were obtained from around 72 patients with early-stage, untreated non-small cell lung cancer from the lung TRACERx cohort. Only patients for whom sufficient RNA was available from at least two tumor regions were selected for TCR sequencing. Preparation of the library involved 5' RACE. Sequencing instrument: NextSeq 500. The TCR library protocol attached a unique molecular identifier to each TCR cDNA molecule to allow correction of PCR and sequencing errors. On the authors' methods: TCR identification, UMI-based error correction and CDR3 extraction were performed with Decombinator tools. Expanded TCRs were defined as those above a frequency of 2 per 1,000, corresponding to the top 1% of the tumor frequency distribution. Renyi diversity was calculated using the R vegan package after each repertoire was subsampled 100 times to 5,000 TCRs. CDR3 similarity networks were built from amino acid triplet string-kernel similarity, connecting CDR3s with pairwise similarity above 0.82. The public reads were quality trimmed at Q25 with fastp and then assembled into clones with MiXCR by TCRdb, keeping productive beta chains. Rows with one shared CDR3 protein collapse into an entry with the most common genes and DNA. These V and J calls are TCRdb output, not the study's own analysis. The sample table holds a few thousand distinct CDR3 sequences, of which around 19% were seen once. Approximately 78% of the sample comes from the top ten.

This receptor was taken from a male donor with early-stage non-small cell lung cancer. Sample: PBMCs, taken at surgery.

The CDR3 protein is CASAATGGTTQYF. The nucleotide sequence is given as TGTGCCAGTGCTGCGACGGGCGGTACGACCCAGTACTTC. The receptor chain draws on TRBV7-2 and TRBJ2-5, with the D gene not clear enough to name. CDR1 and CDR2, looked up from the germline V gene, are SGHTA and FQGNSA. The CDR3 numbers 13 residues from cysteine through phenylalanine. Only the CDR3 portion is preserved as DNA: 39 bases, with reading frame beginning at the first base. The junction carries 18 bases between V and J, which are trimmed by 9 bases and 7 bases respectively. Reference TRBV7-2 and TRBJ2-5 genes cover what lies past the CDR3, so the full variable domain is GAGVSQSPSNKVTEKGKDVELRCDPISGHTALYWYRQSLGQGLEFLIYFQGNSAPDKSGLPSDRFSAERTGGSVSTLTIQRTQQEDSAVYLCASAATGGTTQYFGPGTRLLVL.